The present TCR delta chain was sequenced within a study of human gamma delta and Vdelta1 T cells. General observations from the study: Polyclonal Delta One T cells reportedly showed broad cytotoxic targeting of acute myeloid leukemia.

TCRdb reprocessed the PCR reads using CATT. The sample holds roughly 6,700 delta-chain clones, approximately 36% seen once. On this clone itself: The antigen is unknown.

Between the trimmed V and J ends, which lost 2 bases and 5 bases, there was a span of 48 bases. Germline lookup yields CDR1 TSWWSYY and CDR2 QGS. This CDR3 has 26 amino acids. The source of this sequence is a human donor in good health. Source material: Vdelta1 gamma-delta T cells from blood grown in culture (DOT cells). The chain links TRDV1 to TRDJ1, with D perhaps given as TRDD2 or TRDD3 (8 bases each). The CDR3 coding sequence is TGTGCTCTTGGGGAAAGGATTTATACACAGGCCTTCCTATTATCCCCTTGGGGGATCAAGGATGATAAACTCATCTTT. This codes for CALGERIYTQAFLLSPWGIKDDKLIF.